This entry is about one T cell receptor beta chain. The target antigen is unknown. This sample was taken from a study of identifying expanded T cells in peripheral blood. Study-wide points: Clone count variance between roughly 2-week samples rose with total template count.

No infections or other immune events were documented during collection. Clones were read by immunoSEQ multiplex PCR, and TCRdb kept only the in-frame ones, dropping some. In the table there are approximately 50,000 clones, roughly 82% of which are singletons. CDR3 length equals 14 residues. Per germline, CDR1 SGHAT and CDR2 FQNNGV. V was pared by 0 bases and J by 6 bases, with 3 bases of the junction left unmatched. The sequence derives from a person between 18 and 75 years old in good health. Material for sequencing was blood. The chain is built from TRBV11-2 and TRBJ1-2; 8 nucleotides align to TRBD1. The CDR3 coding sequence is TGTGCCAGCAGCTTAGAAGGACAGGGCCATGGCTACACCTTC. This gives the protein CASSLEGQGHGYTF.